This T cell receptor beta chain was observed in a study of CD8+ T cells in alopecia areata. About the research overall: Administration of oral tofacitinib to treated patients was at 5 to 10 mg twice daily.

CDR1 and CDR2 from the germline V gene are SGHTA and FQGNSA. This CDR3 spans 17 amino acids. Trimming took 5 bases from V and 5 from J, leaving 22 bases between them. Punch biopsies of lesional scalp, plus peripheral blood, were taken from alopecia areata patients. Only a few counts were recorded for this clone. cDNA reverse transcribed from extracted RNA served as the sequencing template. Profiling relied on immunoSEQ multiplex PCR, and the TCRdb table lists in-frame clones only, not all of them. This table has 120,000 or so clones, approximately 38% appearing once. Sequenced input: CD4+ T cells sorted from blood. The J gene is TRBJ2-1, the V gene TRBV7-2, with D uncertain. The receptor comes from a human donor with alopecia areata. CDR3 in amino acids: CASSHSLTAGLNNEQFF. In nucleotides, the CDR3 is TGTGCCAGCAGCCATTCCCTTACTGCAGGTCTAAACAATGAGCAGTTCTTC.